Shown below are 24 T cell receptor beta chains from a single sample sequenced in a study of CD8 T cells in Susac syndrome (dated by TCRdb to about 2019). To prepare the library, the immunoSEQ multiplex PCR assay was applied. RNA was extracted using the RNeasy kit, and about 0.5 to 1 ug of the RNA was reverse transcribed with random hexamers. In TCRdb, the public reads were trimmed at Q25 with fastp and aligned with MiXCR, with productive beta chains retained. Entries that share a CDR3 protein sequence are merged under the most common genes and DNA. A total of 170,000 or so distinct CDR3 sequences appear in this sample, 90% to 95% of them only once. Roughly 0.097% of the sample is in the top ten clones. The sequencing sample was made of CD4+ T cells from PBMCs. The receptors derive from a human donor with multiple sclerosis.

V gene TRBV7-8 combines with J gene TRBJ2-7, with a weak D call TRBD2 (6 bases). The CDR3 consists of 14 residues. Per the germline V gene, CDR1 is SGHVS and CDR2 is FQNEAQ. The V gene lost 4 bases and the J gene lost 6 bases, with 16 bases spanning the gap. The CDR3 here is CASSWDFGASEQYF. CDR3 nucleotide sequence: TGTGCCAGCAGCTGGGACTTTGGGGCCTCCGAGCAGTACTTC.

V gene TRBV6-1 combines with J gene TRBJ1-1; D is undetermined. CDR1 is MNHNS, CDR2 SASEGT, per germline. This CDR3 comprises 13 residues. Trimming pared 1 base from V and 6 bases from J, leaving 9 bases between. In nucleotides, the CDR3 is TGTGCCAGCAGTGAAGGTGGTGTCGCTGAAGCTTTCTTT. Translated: CASSEGGVAEAFF.

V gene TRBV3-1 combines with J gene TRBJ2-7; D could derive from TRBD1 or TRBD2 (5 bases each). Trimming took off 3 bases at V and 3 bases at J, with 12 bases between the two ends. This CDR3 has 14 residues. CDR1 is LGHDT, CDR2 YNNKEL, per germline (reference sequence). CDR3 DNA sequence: TGTGCCAGCAGCCACCATCAGAGGGGCTACGAGCAGTACTTC. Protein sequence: CASSHHQRGYEQYF.

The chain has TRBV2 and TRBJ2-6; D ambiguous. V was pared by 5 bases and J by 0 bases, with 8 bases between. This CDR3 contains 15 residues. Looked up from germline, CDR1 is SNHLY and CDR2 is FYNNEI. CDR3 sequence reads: CASSLEYSGANVLTF. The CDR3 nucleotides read TGTGCCAGCAGTCTGGAGTACTCTGGGGCCAACGTCCTGACTTTC.

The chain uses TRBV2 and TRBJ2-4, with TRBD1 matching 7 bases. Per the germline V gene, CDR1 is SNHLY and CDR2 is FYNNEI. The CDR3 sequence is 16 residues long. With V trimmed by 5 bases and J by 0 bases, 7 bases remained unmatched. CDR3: CASSSGQALAKNIQYF. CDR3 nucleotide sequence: TGTGCCAGCAGTTCAGGACAGGCCTTAGCCAAAAACATTCAGTACTTC.

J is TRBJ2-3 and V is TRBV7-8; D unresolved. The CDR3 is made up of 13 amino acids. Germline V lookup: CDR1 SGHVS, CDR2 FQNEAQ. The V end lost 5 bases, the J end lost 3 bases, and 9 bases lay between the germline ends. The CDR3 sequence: CASSQYATDTQYF. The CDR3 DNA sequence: TGTGCCAGCAGCCAATATGCGACAGATACGCAGTATTTT.

The CDR3 loop reads CASGLGTARGSLYGYTF. CDR3 nucleotide sequence: TGTGCTAGTGGTTTGGGGACAGCAAGAGGTTCCTTATATGGCTACACCTTC. The V and J genes are TRBV12-5 and TRBJ1-2; D might be TRBD1 (6 bases). The ends were cut back, 1 base at V and 5 bases at J, with 20 bases in the middle. The germline V gene has CDR1 LGHNT and CDR2 FRNRAP. This CDR3 has 17 amino acids.

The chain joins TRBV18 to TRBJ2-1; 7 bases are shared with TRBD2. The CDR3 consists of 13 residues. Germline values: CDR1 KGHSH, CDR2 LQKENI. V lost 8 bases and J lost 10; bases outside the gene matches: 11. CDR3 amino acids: CASTLRETQEQFF. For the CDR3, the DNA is TGTGCCAGCACTCTGCGGGAGACTCAGGAGCAGTTCTTC.

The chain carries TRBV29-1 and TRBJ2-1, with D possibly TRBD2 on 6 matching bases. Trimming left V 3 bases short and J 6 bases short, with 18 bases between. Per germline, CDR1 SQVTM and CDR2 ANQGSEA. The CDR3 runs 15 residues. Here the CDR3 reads CSVDGPSVGGNEQFF. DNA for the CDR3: TGCAGCGTTGATGGCCCGTCGGTGGGGGGCAATGAGCAGTTCTTC.

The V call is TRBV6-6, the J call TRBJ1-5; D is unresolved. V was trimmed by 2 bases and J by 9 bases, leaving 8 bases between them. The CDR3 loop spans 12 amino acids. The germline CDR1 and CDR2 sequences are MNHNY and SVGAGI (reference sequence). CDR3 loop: CASSYQEGPQHF. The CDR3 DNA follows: TGTGCCAGCAGTTACCAGGAGGGGCCCCAGCATTTT.

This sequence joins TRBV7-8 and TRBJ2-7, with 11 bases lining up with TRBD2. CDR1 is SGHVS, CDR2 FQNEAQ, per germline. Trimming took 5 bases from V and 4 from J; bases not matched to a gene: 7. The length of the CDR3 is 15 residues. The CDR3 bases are TGTGCCAGCAGCACACTAGCGGGAGAGAATTACGAGCAGTACTTC. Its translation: CASSTLAGENYEQYF.

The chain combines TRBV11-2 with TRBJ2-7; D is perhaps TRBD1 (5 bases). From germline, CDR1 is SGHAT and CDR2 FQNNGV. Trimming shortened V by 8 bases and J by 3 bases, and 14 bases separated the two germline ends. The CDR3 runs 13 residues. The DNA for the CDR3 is TGTGCCAGCGCGGCTACAGGCATCTACGAGCAGTACTTC. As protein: CASAATGIYEQYF.

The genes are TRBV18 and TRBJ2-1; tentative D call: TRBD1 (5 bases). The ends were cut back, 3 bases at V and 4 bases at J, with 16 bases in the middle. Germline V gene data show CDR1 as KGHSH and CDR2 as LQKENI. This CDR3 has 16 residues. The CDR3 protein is CASSPYQGGSYNEQFF. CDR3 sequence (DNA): TGTGCCAGCTCACCCTACCAGGGTGGATCTTACAATGAGCAGTTCTTC.

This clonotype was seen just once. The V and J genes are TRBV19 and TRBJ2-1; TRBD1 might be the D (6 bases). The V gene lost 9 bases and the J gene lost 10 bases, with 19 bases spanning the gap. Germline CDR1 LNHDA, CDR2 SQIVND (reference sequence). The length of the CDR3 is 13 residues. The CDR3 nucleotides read TGTGCCAGCCAGATGCCCAGGGGCCGGGAGCAGTTCTTC. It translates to CASQMPRGREQFF.

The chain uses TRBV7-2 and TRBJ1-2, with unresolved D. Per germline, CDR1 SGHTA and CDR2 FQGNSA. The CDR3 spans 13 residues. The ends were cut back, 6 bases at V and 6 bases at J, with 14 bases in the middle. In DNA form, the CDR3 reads TGTGCCAGCAGTCTGATAAGGGAAAATGGCTACACCTTC. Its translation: CASSLIRENGYTF. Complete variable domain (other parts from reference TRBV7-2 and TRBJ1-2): GAGVSQSPSNKVTEKGKDVELRCDPISGHTALYWYRQSLGQGLEFLIYFQGNSAPDKSGLPSDRFSAERTGGSVSTLTIQRTQQEDSAVYLCASSLIRENGYTFGSGTRLTVV.

CDR3 bases: TGTGCCAGCAGCCACAGGAGCTCACCCCTCCACTTT. Translating gives CASSHRSSPLHF. The chain carries TRBV6-2 or TRBV6-3 and TRBJ1-6, with D maybe TRBD1 (5 bases). There are 12 residues in the CDR3. The V end was cut by 6 bases, the J end by 10 bases, with 10 bases between. Germline V gene lookup returns CDR1 MNHEY and CDR2 SVGEGT.

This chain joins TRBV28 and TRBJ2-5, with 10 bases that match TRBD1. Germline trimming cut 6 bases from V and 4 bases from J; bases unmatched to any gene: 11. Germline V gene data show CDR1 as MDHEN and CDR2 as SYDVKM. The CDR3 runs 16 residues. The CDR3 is CASSRIPGQGIETQYF. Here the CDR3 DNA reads TGTGCCAGCAGCCGGATCCCGGGACAGGGGATAGAGACCCAGTACTTC.

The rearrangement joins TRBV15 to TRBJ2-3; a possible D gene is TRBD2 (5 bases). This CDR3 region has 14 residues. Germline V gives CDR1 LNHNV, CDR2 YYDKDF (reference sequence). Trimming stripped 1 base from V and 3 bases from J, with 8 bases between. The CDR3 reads CATSRGRGTDTQYF. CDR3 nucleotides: TGTGCCACCAGCAGAGGACGGGGAACAGATACGCAGTATTTT.

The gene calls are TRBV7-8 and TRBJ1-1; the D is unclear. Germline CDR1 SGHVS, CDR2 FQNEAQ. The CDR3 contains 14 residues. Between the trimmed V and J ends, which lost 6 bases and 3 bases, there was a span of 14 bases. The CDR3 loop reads CASSPPRRDTEAFF. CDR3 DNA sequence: TGTGCCAGCAGTCCCCCGAGGAGGGACACTGAAGCTTTCTTT.

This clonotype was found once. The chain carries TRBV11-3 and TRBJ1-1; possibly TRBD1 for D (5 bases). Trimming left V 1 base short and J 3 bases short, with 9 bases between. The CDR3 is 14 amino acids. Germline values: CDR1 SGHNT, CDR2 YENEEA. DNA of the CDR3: TGTGCCAGCAGCTTAGCTGGGGGAGACACTGAAGCTTTCTTT. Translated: CASSLAGGDTEAFF.

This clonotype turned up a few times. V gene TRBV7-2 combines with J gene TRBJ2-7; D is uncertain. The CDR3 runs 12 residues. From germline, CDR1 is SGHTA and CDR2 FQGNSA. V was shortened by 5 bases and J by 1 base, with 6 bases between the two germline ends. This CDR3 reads CASSRYSYEQYF. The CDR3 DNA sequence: TGTGCCAGCAGCCGTTATTCCTACGAGCAGTACTTC. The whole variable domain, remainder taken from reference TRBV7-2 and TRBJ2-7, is GAGVSQSPSNKVTEKGKDVELRCDPISGHTALYWYRQSLGQGLEFLIYFQGNSAPDKSGLPSDRFSAERTGGSVSTLTIQRTQQEDSAVYLCASSRYSYEQYFGPGTRLTVT.

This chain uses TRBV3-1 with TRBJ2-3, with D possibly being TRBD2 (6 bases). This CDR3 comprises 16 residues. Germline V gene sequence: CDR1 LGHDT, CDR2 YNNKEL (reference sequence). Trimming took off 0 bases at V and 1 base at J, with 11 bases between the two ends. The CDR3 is CASSQEGGEGTDTQYF. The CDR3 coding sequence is TGTGCCAGCAGCCAAGAAGGAGGGGAGGGCACAGATACGCAGTATTTT.

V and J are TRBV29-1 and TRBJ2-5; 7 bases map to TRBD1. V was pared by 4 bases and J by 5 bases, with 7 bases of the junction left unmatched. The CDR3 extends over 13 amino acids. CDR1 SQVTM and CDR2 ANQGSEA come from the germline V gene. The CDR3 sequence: CSVARGQGETQYF. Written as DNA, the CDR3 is TGCAGCGTTGCTAGGGGGCAGGGGGAGACCCAGTACTTC.

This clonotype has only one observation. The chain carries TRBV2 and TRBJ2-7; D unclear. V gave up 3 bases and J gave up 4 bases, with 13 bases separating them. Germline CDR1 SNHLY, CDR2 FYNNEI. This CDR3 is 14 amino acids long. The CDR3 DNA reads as TGTGCCAGCAGTGACGGCGGCCTTCCATACGAGCAGTACTTC. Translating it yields CASSDGGLPYEQYF.